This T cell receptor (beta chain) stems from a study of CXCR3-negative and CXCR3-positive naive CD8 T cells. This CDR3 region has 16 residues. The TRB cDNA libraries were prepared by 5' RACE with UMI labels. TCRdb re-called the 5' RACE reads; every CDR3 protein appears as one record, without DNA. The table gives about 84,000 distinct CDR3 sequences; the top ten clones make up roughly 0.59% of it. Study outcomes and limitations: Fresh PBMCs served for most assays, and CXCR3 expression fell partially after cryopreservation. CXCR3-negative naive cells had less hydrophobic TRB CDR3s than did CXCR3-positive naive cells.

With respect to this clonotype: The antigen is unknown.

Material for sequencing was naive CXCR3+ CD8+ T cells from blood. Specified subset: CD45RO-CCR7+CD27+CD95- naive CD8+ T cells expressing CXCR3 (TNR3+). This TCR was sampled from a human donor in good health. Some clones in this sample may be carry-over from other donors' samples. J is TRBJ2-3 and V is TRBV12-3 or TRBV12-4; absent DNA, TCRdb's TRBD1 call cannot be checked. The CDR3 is CASSLGQGRSTDTQYF.